This TCR beta chain originates from a study of T cell responses to AZD1222 COVID-19 vaccine. Only in-frame clones appear in the TCRdb table, and some are missing; sequencing was by immunoSEQ multiplex PCR. The sample consists of 100,000 to 150,000 clones, roughly 92% of them appearing once. CDR1 is SGHTA and CDR2 is FQGNSA in the germline V gene. Trimming cost V 7 bases and J 4 bases, with 16 bases left between them. The CDR3 is 15 residues long. Sequences were derived from peripheral blood, sampled 28 days after the second AZD1222 dose. The source is an adult who received the AZD1222 COVID-19 vaccine. The V and J genes are TRBV7-2 and TRBJ2-2; possibly TRBD1 for D (6 bases). In DNA, the CDR3 is TGTGCCAGCACCCCGAGGGGGTCTATCACCGGGGAGCTGTTTTTT. It yields the protein CASTPRGSITGELFF.